This is a list of T cell receptor beta chains from one sample in a study of beta chain features in type 1 diabetes. Assay used: immunoSEQ multiplex PCR; TCRdb lists only in-frame clones, some missing. The sample lists 900,000 or so clones, roughly a sixth seen once, with about 0.02% in the top ten. Sequenced: naive CD4+ T cells from blood. The receptors come from a woman under 30 in good health. The CDR3 runs from the conserved cysteine through the conserved F or W. Fields, in order: CDR3 length, V gene, J gene, clone size, D gene, CDR3 protein, CDR3 DNA. A D gene is named only where the DNA matches it firmly. Only some rows state a clone size, as once, few, many or a class for expanded clones.

14	TRBV9	TRBJ1-3	-	-	CASSKDPAGNTIYF	TGTGCCAGCAGCAAGGATCCGGCTGGAAACACCATATATTTT
14	TRBV6-5	TRBJ1-4	-	TRBD1	CASRKDRGSEKLFF	TGTGCCAGCAGAAAAGACAGGGGTTCAGAAAAACTGTTTTTT
15	TRBV7-4	TRBJ2-2	-	-	CASSLSRSNTGELFF	TGTGCCAGCAGCTTATCGCGCTCGAACACCGGGGAGCTGTTTTTT
15	TRBV10-3	TRBJ1-2	-	-	CAISESDGAAYGYTF	TGTGCCATCAGTGAGTCTGACGGGGCGGCTTATGGCTACACCTTC
13	TRBV2	TRBJ1-1	few	-	CASKTQGNTEAFF	TGTGCCAGCAAGACCCAGGGGAACACTGAAGCTTTCTTT
14	TRBV7-2	TRBJ2-5	-	TRBD2	CASSLVVGGETQYF	TGTGCCAGCAGCTTAGTCGTGGGGGGGGAGACCCAGTACTTC
13	TRBV9	TRBJ2-3	-	-	CASSVAGTDTQYF	TGTGCCAGCAGCGTAGCAGGCACAGATACGCAGTATTTT
12	TRBV29-1	TRBJ2-7	-	-	CSVRETSYEQYF	TGCAGCGTTCGCGAGACGAGCTACGAGCAGTACTTC
15	TRBV27	TRBJ2-1	few	-	CASSVVLSPYNEQFF	TGTGCCAGCAGTGTAGTCCTGAGCCCCTACAATGAGCAGTTCTTC
15	TRBV18	TRBJ2-3	-	TRBD2	CASSPREASTDTQYF	TGTGCCAGCTCACCGCGGGAGGCCAGCACAGATACGCAGTATTTT
14	TRBV6-1	TRBJ1-1	-	-	CATKPRRGSTEAFF	TGTGCCACCAAACCCCGACGGGGGAGCACTGAAGCTTTCTTT
12	TRBV2	TRBJ2-2	-	-	CASIKNTGELFF	TGTGCCAGCATCAAGAACACCGGGGAGCTGTTTTTT
17	TRBV9	TRBJ2-1	-	-	CASSVLTGASSYNEQFF	TGTGCCAGCAGCGTGCTTACGGGGGCGAGCTCCTACAATGAGCAGTTCTTC
14	TRBV15	TRBJ2-7	-	-	CATSRGTGDYEQYF	TGTGCCACCAGCAGAGGGACTGGAGACTACGAGCAGTACTTC
15	TRBV5-1	TRBJ2-2	few	-	CASSLSGGSTGELFF	TGCGCCAGCAGCTTGAGTGGGGGCAGCACCGGGGAGCTGTTTTTT
13	TRBV15	TRBJ1-2	-	-	CAISTEPNYGYTF	TGTGCCATCTCGACTGAACCTAACTATGGCTACACCTTC
12	TRBV5-6	TRBJ2-3	-	-	CASSPGLDTQYF	TGTGCCAGCAGCCCGGGACTAGATACGCAGTATTTT
15	TRBV5-1	TRBJ2-1	few	TRBD2	CASSLVASGSREQFF	TGCGCCAGCAGCTTGGTGGCTAGCGGGAGTCGTGAGCAGTTCTTC
16	TRBV4-3	TRBJ2-1	few	TRBD2	CASSQGLAGRGGEQFF	TGCGCCAGCAGCCAAGGGCTAGCGGGAAGGGGGGGTGAGCAGTTCTTC
16	TRBV5-1	TRBJ2-7	few	-	CASSLGTGTLSYEQYF	TGCGCCAGCAGCTTAGGGACCGGGACTCTCTCCTACGAGCAGTACTTC
14	TRBV7-8	TRBJ2-7	few	-	CASSTDSNSYEQYF	TGTGCCAGCAGCACCGACTCGAACTCCTACGAGCAGTACTTC
15	TRBV29-1	TRBJ2-5	few	TRBD1	CSAGTTGALQETQYF	TGCAGCGCCGGAACTACAGGGGCCCTACAAGAGACCCAGTACTTC
15	TRBV18	TRBJ2-7	few	-	CASSPTTYTSYEQYF	TGTGCCAGCTCACCGACGACCTATACCTCCTACGAGCAGTACTTC
11	TRBV7-2	TRBJ1-2	-	-	CASSLDYGYTF	TGTGCCAGCAGCTTAGACTATGGCTACACCTTC
13	TRBV10-3	TRBJ2-1	-	-	CAISESRDGEQFF	TGTGCCATCAGTGAGAGCAGAGACGGTGAGCAGTTCTTC
18	TRBV7-9	TRBJ2-1	few	TRBD1	CASSSIYGQDWSYNEQFF	TGTGCCAGCAGCTCAATCTACGGACAGGATTGGTCCTACAATGAGCAGTTCTTC
14	TRBV7-3	TRBJ2-2	-	-	CASSSGRGTGELFF	TGTGCCAGCAGCTCCGGGCGGGGTACCGGGGAGCTGTTTTTT
16	TRBV9	TRBJ1-5	few	-	CASSVGPGYSNQPQHF	TGTGCCAGCAGCGTAGGCCCAGGGTATAGCAATCAGCCCCAGCATTTT
13	TRBV10-3	TRBJ2-7	few	-	CAIRQDLWVEQYF	TGTGCCATCAGACAGGACCTGTGGGTCGAGCAGTACTTC
15	TRBV5-5	TRBJ1-5	-	-	CASRTGTALNQPQHF	TGTGCCAGCAGAACAGGGACCGCACTGAATCAGCCCCAGCATTTT
14	TRBV7-6	TRBJ2-5	few	TRBD1	CASSLRDRQETQYF	TGTGCCAGCAGCTTAAGGGACAGACAAGAGACCCAGTACTTC
17	TRBV28	TRBJ2-1	few	TRBD2	CASSLTDTSGSWYEQFF	TGTGCCAGCAGCCTAACTGATACTAGCGGGAGCTGGTATGAGCAGTTCTTC
15	TRBV28	TRBJ2-3	once	-	CASTDNRGGGDTQYF	TGTGCCAGCACCGATAATCGGGGTGGTGGAGATACGCAGTATTTT
19	TRBV5-1	TRBJ2-3	-	TRBD2	CASRGNRGLAGGPADTQYF	TGCGCCAGCAGAGGGAATCGAGGACTAGCGGGAGGGCCGGCGGATACGCAGTACTTT
14	TRBV19	TRBJ2-5	few	-	CASRRDGRSETQYF	TGTGCCAGTAGACGGGACGGTCGCTCAGAGACCCAGTACTTC
13	TRBV7-2	TRBJ1-2	few	-	CASSLWTQRGYTF	TGTGCCAGCAGCCTGTGGACCCAACGAGGCTACACCTTC
16	TRBV4-2	TRBJ2-5	-	TRBD1	CASSQAPTGLQETQYF	TGTGCCAGCAGCCAAGCCCCGACAGGGTTACAAGAGACCCAGTACTTC
13	TRBV18	TRBJ1-5	few	-	CASSPSGNQPQHF	TGTGCCAGCTCACCCTCAGGGAATCAGCCCCAGCATTTT
15	TRBV9	TRBJ2-7	-	TRBD2	CASSPAGVGAYEQYF	TGTGCCAGCAGCCCAGCGGGGGTGGGGGCCTACGAGCAGTACTTC
13	TRBV7-9	TRBJ2-1	few	-	CASSLIWDNEQFF	TGTGCCAGCAGCTTAATTTGGGACAATGAGCAGTTCTTC
13	TRBV7-2	TRBJ2-2	-	-	CASSLDYRRELFF	TGTGCCAGCAGCTTAGATTACCGGAGGGAGCTGTTTTTT
13	TRBV7-3	TRBJ1-1	-	TRBD1	CASSSDRQGKAFF	TGTGCCAGCAGCTCGGACAGGCAAGGGAAAGCTTTCTTT
16	TRBV11-2	TRBJ2-1	-	-	CASSLVLLGRYNEQFF	TGTGCCAGCAGCTTAGTTTTGCTAGGTAGGTACAATGAGCAGTTCTTC
17	TRBV7-8	TRBJ2-1	-	TRBD2	CASSLRLAGGPLNEQFF	TGTGCCAGCAGCTTACGCCTAGCGGGAGGGCCTCTTAATGAGCAGTTCTTC
16	TRBV21-1	TRBJ2-7	few	-	CASEGLAGGLGYEQYF	TGTGCCAGCGAGGGACTAGCGGGAGGTTTAGGCTACGAGCAGTACTTC
13	TRBV5-1	TRBJ2-3	-	-	CASRATSTDTQYF	TGCGCCAGCAGGGCGACTAGCACAGATACGCAGTATTTT
17	TRBV27	TRBJ2-1	-	TRBD1	CASSGVGDRYYYNEQFF	TGTGCCAGCAGTGGGGTGGGGGACAGGTACTACTACAATGAGCAGTTCTTC
17	TRBV18	TRBJ2-7	-	-	CASSPPGGSGDPLEQYF	TGTGCCAGCTCACCACCGGGGGGTAGCGGAGACCCCTTGGAGCAGTACTTC
13	TRBV28	TRBJ1-2	few	-	CASRGDRGYGYTF	TGTGCCAGCAGAGGGGACCGAGGCTATGGCTACACCTTC